What follows describes a single T cell receptor beta chain. The target antigen is unknown. The sample originates from a study of T cell responses to AZD1222 COVID-19 vaccine. Produced via immunoSEQ multiplex PCR; TCRdb's table is partial and in-frame only. The table records about 100,000 clones, around 87% of them present only once. Study-level results: Every sample of the repertoires postdated the peak T cell response. As reported, nearly half of all spike-specific TCRs target variant regions that are unmutated. A rise in Spike-specific TCR breadth and depth followed two AZD1222 doses. Donors, mostly white British, included more females; clonal diversity was possibly underestimated.

This CDR3 comprises 17 residues. V was shortened by 2 bases and J by 0 bases, with 16 bases between the two germline ends. CDR1 is SGHTA, CDR2 FQGNSA, per germline. The TCR sequence derives from an adult in good health. The chain recombines TRBV7-2 with TRBJ1-1; D perhaps matches TRBD1 (6 bases). This sample comprised peripheral blood, obtained on day 0 of MenACWY control vaccination. CDR3 in DNA: TGTGCCAGCAGCTTAAACCCCTTCGGACAGTTGAACACTGAAGCTTTCTTT. Translated, it gives CASSLNPFGQLNTEAFF.